This T cell receptor (beta chain) was retrieved from a study of blood T cell repertoires in COVID-19. Study-wide context: In each case, the material was cDNA or gDNA derived from T cells, B-cell-depleted T cells, or PBMCs.

Across 20 to 25 US areas, participants ranged in age from about 18 to 90 years. In the original workflow: Reference gene primer amplification in the assay estimated nucleated cell counts. Only in-frame clones appear in the TCRdb table, and some are missing; sequencing was by immunoSEQ multiplex PCR. V and J calls and clone size are given by that table; D and trimming were obtained from the DNA. The sample has just under 250,000 clones; 85% to 90% are singletons. This sequence originates from a woman aged 30 to 39 who had recovered from COVID-19. The sample consisted of PBMCs or T cells enriched from blood (not recorded which).

For the CDR3, the DNA is TGTGCCAGTAGTATGTCTAGCGGGAGCTCTGGGGCCAACGTCCTGACTTTC. Translation gives CASSMSSGSSGANVLTF. The chain links TRBV19 to TRBJ2-6, with 10 bases matching TRBD2. V lost 3 bases, J lost 0 bases, and 2 bases stayed unmatched. CDR3 length: 17 residues. Per germline, CDR1 LNHDA and CDR2 SQIVND (reference sequence).